The sequence of this TCR beta chain was determined in a study of blood T cell repertoires in COVID-19. Study background: Samples of COVID-19 (acute and convalescent) were obtained from the United States, Italy and Spain.

Germline V lookup: CDR1 LNHNV, CDR2 YYDKDF (reference sequence). The junction had 10 bases not matched to a gene; V was cut back by 5 bases and J by 3 bases. The CDR3 is 16 residues long. Original processing methods: Scientists estimated how many nucleated cells there were by amplifying reference gene primers. Data came from immunoSEQ multiplex PCR; TCRdb stores just in-frame clones and leaves some out. The DNA gave D and trimming, while V, J and clone size come from that table. Here the sample spans 40,000 to 45,000 clones, 89% being singletons. The clonotype comes from a human donor in a cohort sampled during active COVID-19. The rearrangement links TRBV15 to TRBJ1-2; 9 positions agree with TRBD1. Sequenced material: peripheral blood. CDR3: CATSAGGDREDYGYTF. In nucleotides, the CDR3 is TGTGCCACCAGCGCAGGGGGGGACAGGGAAGACTATGGCTACACCTTC.